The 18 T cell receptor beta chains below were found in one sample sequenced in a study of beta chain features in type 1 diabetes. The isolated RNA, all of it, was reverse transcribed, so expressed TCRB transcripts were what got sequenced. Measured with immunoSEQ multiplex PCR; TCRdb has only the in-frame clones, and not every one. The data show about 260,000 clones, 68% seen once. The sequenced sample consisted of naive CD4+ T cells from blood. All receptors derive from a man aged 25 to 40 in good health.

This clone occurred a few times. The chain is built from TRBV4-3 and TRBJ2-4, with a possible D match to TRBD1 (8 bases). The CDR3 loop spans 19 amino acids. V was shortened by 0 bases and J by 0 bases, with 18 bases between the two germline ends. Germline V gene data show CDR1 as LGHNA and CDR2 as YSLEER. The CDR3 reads CASSQEWTGTTLAKNIQYF. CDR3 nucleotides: TGCGCCAGCAGCCAAGAGTGGACAGGGACTACCTTAGCCAAAAACATTCAGTACTTC.

Written as DNA, the CDR3 is TGTGCCAGCAGTGCGGACAGGGGGCTTCGCACAGATACGCAGTATTTT. It encodes CASSADRGLRTDTQYF. The chain combines TRBV25-1 with TRBJ2-3; 11 bases line up with TRBD1. Germline trimming cut 4 bases from V and 1 base from J; bases unmatched to any gene: 4. The CDR3 runs to 16 residues. In germline, CDR1 is MGHDK, CDR2 SYGVNS.

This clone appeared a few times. The CDR3: CSSLRAGHEQFF. DNA of the CDR3: TGCAGCTCCCTGCGGGCGGGGCATGAGCAGTTCTTC. The V call is TRBV29-1, the J call TRBJ2-1; D may be TRBD2 (6 bases). Germline-derived CDR1 and CDR2 are SQVTM and ANQGSEA. V was cut by 8 bases and J by 8 bases, with 16 bases left in between. The CDR3 has 12 residues.

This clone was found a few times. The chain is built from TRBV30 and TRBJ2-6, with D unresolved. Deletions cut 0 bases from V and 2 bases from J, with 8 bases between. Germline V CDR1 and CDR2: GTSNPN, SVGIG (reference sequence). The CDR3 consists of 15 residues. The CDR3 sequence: CAWSVVPPGANVLTF. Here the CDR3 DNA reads TGTGCCTGGAGTGTCGTTCCTCCTGGGGCCAACGTCCTGACTTTC.

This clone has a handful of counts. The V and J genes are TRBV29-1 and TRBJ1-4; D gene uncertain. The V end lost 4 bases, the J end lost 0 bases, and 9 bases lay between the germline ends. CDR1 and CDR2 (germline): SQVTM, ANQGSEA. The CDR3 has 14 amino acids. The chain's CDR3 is CSVGRLATNEKLFF. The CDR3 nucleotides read TGCAGCGTTGGGCGGCTTGCAACTAATGAAAAACTGTTTTTT.

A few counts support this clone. CDR3 coding DNA: TGTGCCAGCAGTCGGCAGTACACCGGGGAGCTGTTTTTT. The encoded protein is CASSRQYTGELFF. The chain uses TRBV25-1 and TRBJ2-2; D ambiguous. This CDR3 comprises 13 residues. Trimming took 5 bases from V and 3 from J, leaving 7 bases between them. Germline V gene lookup returns CDR1 MGHDK and CDR2 SYGVNS.

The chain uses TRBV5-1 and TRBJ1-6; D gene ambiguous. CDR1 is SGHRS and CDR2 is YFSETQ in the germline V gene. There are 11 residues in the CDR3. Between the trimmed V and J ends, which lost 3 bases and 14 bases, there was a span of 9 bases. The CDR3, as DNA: TGCGCCAGCAGCTCCGACAAAACCCTCCACTTT. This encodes CASSSDKTLHF.

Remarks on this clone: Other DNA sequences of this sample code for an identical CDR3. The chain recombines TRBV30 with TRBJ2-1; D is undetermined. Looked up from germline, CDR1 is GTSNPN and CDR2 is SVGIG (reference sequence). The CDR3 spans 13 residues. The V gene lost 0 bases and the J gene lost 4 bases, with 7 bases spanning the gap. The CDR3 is CAWSVGAYNEQFF. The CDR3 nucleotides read TGTGCCTGGAGTGTAGGAGCTTACAATGAGCAGTTCTTC.

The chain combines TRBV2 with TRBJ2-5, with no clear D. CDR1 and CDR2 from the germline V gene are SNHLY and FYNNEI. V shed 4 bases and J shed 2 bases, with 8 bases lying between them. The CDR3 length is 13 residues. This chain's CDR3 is CASSVGWQETQYF. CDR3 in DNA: TGTGCCAGCAGTGTGGGTTGGCAAGAGACCCAGTACTTC.

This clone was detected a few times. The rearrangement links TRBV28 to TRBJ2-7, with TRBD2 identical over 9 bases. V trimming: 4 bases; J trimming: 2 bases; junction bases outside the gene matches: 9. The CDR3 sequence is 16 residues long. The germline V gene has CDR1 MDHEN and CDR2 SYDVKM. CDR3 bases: TGTGCCAGCAGTTCTAGTAGTAGCGGGAGCCCCTACGAGCAGTACTTC. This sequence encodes CASSSSSSGSPYEQYF. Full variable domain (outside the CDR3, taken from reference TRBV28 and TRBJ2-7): DVKVTQSSRYLVKRTGEKVFLECVQDMDHENMFWYRQDPGLGLRLIYFSYDVKMKEKGDIPEGYSVSREKKERFSLILESASTNQTSMYLCASSSSSSGSPYEQYFGPGTRLTVT.

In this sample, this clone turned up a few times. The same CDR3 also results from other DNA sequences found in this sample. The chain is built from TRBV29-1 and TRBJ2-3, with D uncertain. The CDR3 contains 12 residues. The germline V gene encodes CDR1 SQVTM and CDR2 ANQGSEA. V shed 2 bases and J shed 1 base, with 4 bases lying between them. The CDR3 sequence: CSVESGTDTQYF. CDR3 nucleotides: TGCAGCGTTGAATCGGGCACAGATACGCAGTATTTT.

This CDR3 is CAWARGTGAYEQYF. CDR3 DNA sequence: TGTGCCTGGGCCCGGGGGACAGGGGCCTACGAGCAGTACTTC. This chain links TRBV30 with TRBJ2-7; 10 nucleotides agree with TRBD1. CDR3 length: 14 amino acids. Trimming at V came to 5 bases and at J to 2 bases, leaving 6 bases not matched to a gene. Germline CDR1 and CDR2: GTSNPN and SVGIG (reference sequence).

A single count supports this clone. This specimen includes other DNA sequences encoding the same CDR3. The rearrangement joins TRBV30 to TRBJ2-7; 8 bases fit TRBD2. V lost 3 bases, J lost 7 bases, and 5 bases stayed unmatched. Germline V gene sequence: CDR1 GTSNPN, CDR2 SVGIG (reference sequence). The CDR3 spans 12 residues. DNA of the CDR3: TGTGCCTGGAGCTCGGGAGGGTATGAGCAGTACTTC. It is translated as CAWSSGGYEQYF.

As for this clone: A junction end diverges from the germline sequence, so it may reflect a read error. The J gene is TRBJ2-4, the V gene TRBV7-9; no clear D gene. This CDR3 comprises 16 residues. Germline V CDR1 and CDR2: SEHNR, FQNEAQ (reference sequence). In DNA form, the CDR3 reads TGTGCCAGCAGCTTAGCGCTAGGGAATTCCAAGAACATTCAGTACTTC. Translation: CASSLALGNSKNIQYF.

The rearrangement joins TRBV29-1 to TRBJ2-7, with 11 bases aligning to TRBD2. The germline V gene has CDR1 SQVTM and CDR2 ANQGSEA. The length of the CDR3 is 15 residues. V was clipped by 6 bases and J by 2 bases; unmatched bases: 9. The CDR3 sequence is CSVGGTSGRPYEQYF. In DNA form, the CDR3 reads TGCAGCGTGGGAGGGACTAGCGGCCGCCCCTACGAGCAGTACTTC.

CDR3 region: CASSLPEPDTEAFF. The CDR3 DNA reads as TGCGCCAGCAGCTTGCCCGAGCCGGACACTGAAGCTTTCTTT. V usage is TRBV5-1 and J usage is TRBJ1-1; D ambiguous. Trimming took 1 base from V and 3 from J, leaving 10 bases between them. Germline loops: CDR1 SGHRS, CDR2 YFSETQ. The CDR3 is 14 residues long.

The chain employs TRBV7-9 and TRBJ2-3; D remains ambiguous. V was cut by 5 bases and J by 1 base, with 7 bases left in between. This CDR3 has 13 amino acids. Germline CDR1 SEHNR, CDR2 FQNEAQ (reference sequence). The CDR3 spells CASSRTGTDTQYF. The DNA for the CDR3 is TGTGCCAGCAGCCGCACGGGCACAGATACGCAGTATTTT.

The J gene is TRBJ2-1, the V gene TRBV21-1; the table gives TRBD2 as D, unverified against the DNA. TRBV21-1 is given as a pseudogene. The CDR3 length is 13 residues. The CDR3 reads CASSNLACGEQFF. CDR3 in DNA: TGTGCCAGCAGCAATTTGGCCTGCGGTGAGCAGTTCTTC.